This T cell receptor (beta chain) emerged from a study of early T cells in non-severe SARS-CoV-2 infection. There are many counts of this clonotype. Germline V gene sequence: CDR1 SNHLY, CDR2 FYNNEI. This CDR3 region has 12 residues. Trimming took 8 bases from V and 0 from J, leaving 8 bases between them. From the 5' RACE reads, TCRdb called clonotypes with MiXCR, one entry per CDR3 protein. This sample has more than 25,000 distinct CDR3 sequences, with about 8.6% found just once. The chain has TRBV2 and TRBJ2-7; D not certain. The sequenced material came from whole blood. This clonotype was obtained from an adult who was a healthcare worker with PCR-confirmed SARS-CoV-2 infection or an uninfected control (not recorded which). CDR3 protein: CASGQASYEQYF. The CDR3, as DNA: TGTGCCAGCGGGCAGGCCTCCTACGAGCAGTACTTC.